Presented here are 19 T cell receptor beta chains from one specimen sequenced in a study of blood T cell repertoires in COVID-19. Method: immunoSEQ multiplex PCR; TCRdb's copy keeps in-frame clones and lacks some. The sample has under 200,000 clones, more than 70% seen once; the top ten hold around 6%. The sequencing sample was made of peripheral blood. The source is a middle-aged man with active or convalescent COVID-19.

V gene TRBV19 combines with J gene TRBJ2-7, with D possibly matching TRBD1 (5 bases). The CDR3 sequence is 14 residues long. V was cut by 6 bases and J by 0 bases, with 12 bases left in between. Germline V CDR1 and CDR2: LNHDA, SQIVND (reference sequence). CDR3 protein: CASRGRDNSYEQYF. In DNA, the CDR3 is TGTGCCAGTAGGGGGCGAGACAACTCCTACGAGCAGTACTTC.

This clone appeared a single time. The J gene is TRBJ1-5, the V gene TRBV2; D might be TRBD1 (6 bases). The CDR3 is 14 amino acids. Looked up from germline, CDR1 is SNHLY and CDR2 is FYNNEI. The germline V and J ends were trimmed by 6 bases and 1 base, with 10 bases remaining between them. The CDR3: CASRGRGSNQPQHF. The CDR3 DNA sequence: TGTGCCAGCAGAGGCAGGGGAAGCAATCAGCCCCAGCATTTT.

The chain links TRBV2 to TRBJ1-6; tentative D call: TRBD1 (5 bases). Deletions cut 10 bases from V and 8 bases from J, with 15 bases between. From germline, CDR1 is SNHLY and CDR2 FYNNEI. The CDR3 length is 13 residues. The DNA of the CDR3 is TGTGCCACCGGGGGGGGTGAGGATTCACCCCTCCACTTT. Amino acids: CATGGGEDSPLHF.

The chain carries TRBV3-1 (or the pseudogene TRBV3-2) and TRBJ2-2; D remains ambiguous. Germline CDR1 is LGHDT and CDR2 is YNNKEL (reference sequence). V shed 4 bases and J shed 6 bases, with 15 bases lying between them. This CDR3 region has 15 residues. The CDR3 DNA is TGTGCCAGCAGCCCGATCGGTAGATCACCCGGGGAGCTGTTTTTT. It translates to CASSPIGRSPGELFF.

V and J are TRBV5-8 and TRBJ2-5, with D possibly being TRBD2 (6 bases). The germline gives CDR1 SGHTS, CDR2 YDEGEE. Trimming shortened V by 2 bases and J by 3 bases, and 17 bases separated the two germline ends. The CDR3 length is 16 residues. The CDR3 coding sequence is TGTGCCAGCAGCTTAACTCCCGGGACGGGAGAAGAGACCCAGTACTTC. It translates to CASSLTPGTGEETQYF.

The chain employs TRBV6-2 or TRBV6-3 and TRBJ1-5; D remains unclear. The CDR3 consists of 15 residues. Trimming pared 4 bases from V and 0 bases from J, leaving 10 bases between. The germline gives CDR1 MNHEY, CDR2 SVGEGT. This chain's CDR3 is CASSLGINSNQPQHF. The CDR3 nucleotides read TGTGCCAGCAGTTTGGGCATTAATAGCAATCAGCCCCAGCATTTT.

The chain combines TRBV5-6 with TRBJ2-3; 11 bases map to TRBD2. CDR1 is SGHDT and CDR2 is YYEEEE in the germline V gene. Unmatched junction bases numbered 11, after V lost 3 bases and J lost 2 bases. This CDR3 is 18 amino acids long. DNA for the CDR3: TGTGCCAGCAGCTATACAATAAGGACTAGCGGGTTCACAGATACGCAGTATTTT. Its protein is CASSYTIRTSGFTDTQYF. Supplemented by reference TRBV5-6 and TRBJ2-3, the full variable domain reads DAGVTQSPTHLIKTRGQQVTLRCSPKSGHDTVSWYQQALGQGPQFIFQYYEEEERQRGNFPDRFSGHQFPNYSSELNVNALLLGDSALYLCASSYTIRTSGFTDTQYFGPGTRLTVL.

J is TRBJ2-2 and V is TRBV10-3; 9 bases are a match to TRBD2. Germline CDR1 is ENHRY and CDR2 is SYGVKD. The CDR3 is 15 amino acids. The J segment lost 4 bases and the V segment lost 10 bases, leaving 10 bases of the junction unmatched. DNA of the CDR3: TGTGCCACCTTTTCCCCGCGGGGGGGCACCGGGGAGCTGTTTTTT. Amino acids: CATFSPRGGTGELFF.

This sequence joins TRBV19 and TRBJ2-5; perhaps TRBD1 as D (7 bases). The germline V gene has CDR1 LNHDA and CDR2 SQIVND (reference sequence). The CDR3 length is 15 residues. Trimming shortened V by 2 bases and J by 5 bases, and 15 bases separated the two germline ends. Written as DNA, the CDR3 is TGTGCCAGTAGTATACTAGGGGGCGCGGGGGAGACCCAGTACTTC. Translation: CASSILGGAGETQYF.

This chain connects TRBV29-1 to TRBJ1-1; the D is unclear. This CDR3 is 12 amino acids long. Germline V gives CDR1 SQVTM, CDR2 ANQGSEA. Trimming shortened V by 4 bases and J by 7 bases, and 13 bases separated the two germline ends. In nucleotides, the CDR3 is TGCAGCGTTGGGAGGTCAGGAAATGAAGCTTTCTTT. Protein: CSVGRSGNEAFF.

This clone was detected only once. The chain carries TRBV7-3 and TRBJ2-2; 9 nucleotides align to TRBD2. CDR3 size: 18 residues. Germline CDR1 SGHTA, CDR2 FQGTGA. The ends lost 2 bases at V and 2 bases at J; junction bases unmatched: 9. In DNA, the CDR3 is TGTGCCAGCAGCTTAGCTCCAGCGGGGGGCATTAACACCGGGGAGCTGTTTTTT. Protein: CASSLAPAGGINTGELFF.

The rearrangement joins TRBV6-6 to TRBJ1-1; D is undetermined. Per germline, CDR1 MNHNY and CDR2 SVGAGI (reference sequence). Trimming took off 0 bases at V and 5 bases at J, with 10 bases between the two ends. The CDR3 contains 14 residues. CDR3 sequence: CASSYSAGETEAFF. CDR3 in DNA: TGTGCCAGCAGTTACTCGGCCGGGGAAACTGAAGCTTTCTTT.

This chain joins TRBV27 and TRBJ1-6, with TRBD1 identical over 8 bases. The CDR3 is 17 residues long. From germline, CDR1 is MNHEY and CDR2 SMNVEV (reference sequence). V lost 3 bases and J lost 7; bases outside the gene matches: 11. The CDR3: CASSFLGMTGENSPLHF. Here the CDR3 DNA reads TGTGCCAGCAGTTTTCTCGGTATGACAGGGGAAAATTCACCCCTCCACTTT.

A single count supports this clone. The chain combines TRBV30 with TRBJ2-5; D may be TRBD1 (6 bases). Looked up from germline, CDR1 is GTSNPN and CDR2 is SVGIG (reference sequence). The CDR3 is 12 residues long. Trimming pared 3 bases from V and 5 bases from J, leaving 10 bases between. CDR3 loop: CAWRDSGETQYF. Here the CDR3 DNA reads TGTGCCTGGAGGGACAGTGGGGAGACCCAGTACTTC.

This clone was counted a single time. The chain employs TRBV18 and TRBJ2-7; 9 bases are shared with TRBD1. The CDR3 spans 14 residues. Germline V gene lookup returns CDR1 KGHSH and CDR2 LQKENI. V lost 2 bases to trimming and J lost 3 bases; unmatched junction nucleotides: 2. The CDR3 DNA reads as TGTGCCAGCTCACCAACAGGGGGCTTCTACGAGCAGTACTTC. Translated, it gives CASSPTGGFYEQYF.

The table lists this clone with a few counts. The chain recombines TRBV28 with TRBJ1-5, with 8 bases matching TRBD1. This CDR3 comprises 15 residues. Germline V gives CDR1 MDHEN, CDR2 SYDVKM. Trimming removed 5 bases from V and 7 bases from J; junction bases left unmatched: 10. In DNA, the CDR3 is TGTGCCAGCAGTCCGACAGGGGCCCTACGGCAGCCCCAGCATTTT. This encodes CASSPTGALRQPQHF.

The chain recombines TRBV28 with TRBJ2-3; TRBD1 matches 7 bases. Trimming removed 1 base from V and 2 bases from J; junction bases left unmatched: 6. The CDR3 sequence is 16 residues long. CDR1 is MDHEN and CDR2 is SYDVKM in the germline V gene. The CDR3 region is CASSLFGTAFTDTQYF. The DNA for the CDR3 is TGTGCCAGCAGTTTATTTGGGACAGCTTTCACAGATACGCAGTATTTT. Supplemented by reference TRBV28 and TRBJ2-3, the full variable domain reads DVKVTQSSRYLVKRTGEKVFLECVQDMDHENMFWYRQDPGLGLRLIYFSYDVKMKEKGDIPEGYSVSREKKERFSLILESASTNQTSMYLCASSLFGTAFTDTQYFGPGTRLTVL.

The CDR3 spells CASSEAFVLSSAYF. DNA for the CDR3: TGTGCCAGCAGTGAAGCGTTCGTGTTGTCTAGTGCGTATTTT. V is TRBV6-1 and J is TRBJ2-3; D is unclear. Between the trimmed V and J ends, which lost 0 bases and 14 bases, there was a span of 18 bases. Germline CDR1 reads MNHNS; CDR2 reads SASEGT. CDR3 length equals 14 residues.

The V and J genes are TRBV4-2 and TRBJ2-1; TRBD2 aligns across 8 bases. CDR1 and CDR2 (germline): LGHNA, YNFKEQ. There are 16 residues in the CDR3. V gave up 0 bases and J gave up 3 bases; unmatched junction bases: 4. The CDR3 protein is CASSQETSGFYNEQFF. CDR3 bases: TGTGCCAGCAGCCAAGAAACTAGCGGCTTCTACAATGAGCAGTTCTTC.